This T cell receptor (beta chain) appears in the sequencing data of a study of vaccination effects on CD4 cells after COVID-19. Study-wide results and limits: By a late point after vaccination, infection- and vaccine-induced clones had shrunk markedly through clonal contraction.

Measured with immunoSEQ multiplex PCR; TCRdb has only the in-frame clones, and not every one. Of more than 35,000 clones detected, about three fifths appear once; the ten largest clones hold 15%. Of note for this clone: The antigen remains undetermined.

Sequencing in the ViraFEST assay came after antigen-specific CD4+ T cells had been expanded with viral peptide pools, which were used to stimulate PBMC. Isolation of CD4+ T cells took place after less than 12 days of culture. Nucleocapsid antibodies were negative in the vaccine recipients, who had never had SARS-CoV-2 infection. The germline V gene has CDR1 PRHDT and CDR2 FYEKMQ (reference sequence). The V and J ends lost 5 bases and 0 bases respectively, with 8 bases between them. This CDR3 spans 13 amino acids. This specimen was CD4+ T cells from PBMCs cultured with HCoV-OC43 spike peptides, taken before COVID-19 vaccination. The subset is: HCoV-OC43 spike overlapping peptide pool stimulation. The source is a human donor who received a COVID-19 vaccine. The chain joins TRBV13 to TRBJ2-7; D unresolved. The CDR3, as DNA: TGTGCCAGCAGCCCAGCCTTCTCCTACGAGCAGTACTTC. Its protein is CASSPAFSYEQYF.